This T cell receptor (beta chain) is drawn from a study of cytomegalovirus exposure and HLA in healthy donors. As for the study in general: Across a few hundred genotyped donors, about 80% landed in the Caucasian-associated ancestry cluster. Overall study results and limits: Across donors, sequencing depth was assumed by presence/absence analyses to be roughly uniform. TCR sequences were mostly rare, though some public TCRs occurred in many donors. A list of around 150 TCR beta chains associated with cytomegalovirus was given.

This PCR relied on a set of 60 Vbeta primers and 13 Jbeta primers. Repertoires were generated with immunoSEQ multiplex PCR, while TCRdb's copy carries only in-frame clones and drops some. The data contain around 140,000 clones, 75% to 80% of them singletons. In regard to this clone: Its antigen is undetermined.

Looked up from germline, CDR1 is SGHRS and CDR2 is YFSETQ. J was trimmed by 8 bases and V by 1 base; bases with no gene match: 3. The CDR3 sequence is 14 residues long. This TCR was recovered from a woman aged 55-69 years in good health and CMV-seronegative. V gene TRBV5-1 combines with J gene TRBJ1-4; 9 nucleotides align to TRBD1. Sequenced input: PBMCs. In nucleotides, the CDR3 is TGCGCCAGCAGCTTGCGACAGGGGGGAGAAAAACTGTTTTTT. It encodes CASSLRQGGEKLFF.